This TCR beta chain was retrieved from a study of blood T cell repertoires in COVID-19. Study as a whole: COVID-19 samples collected from the United States, Italy and Spain covered acute and convalescent phases. PBMCs, B-cell-depleted T cells, or T cells provided the cDNA or gDNA that made up the material.

Trimming cost V 3 bases and J 4 bases, with 7 bases left between them. CDR3 length: 13 residues. The V gene's germline CDR1 is LNHDA and CDR2 SQIVND (reference sequence). Original data processing: Reference gene primers were amplified, and this amplification served to estimate nucleated cell counts. Libraries were prepared by immunoSEQ multiplex PCR; TCRdb keeps only in-frame clonotypes and omits some of them. V and J calls and clone size follow that table, whereas D and trimming were derived from the DNA. In the table there are under 300,000 clones, around 87% of which are singletons. The source material was peripheral blood. The chain uses TRBV19 and TRBJ2-1; no clear D. The receptor comes from a man between 18 and 35 years old with active or convalescent COVID-19. Written as DNA, the CDR3 is TGTGCCAGTAGTATCTTACTTTACAATGAGCAGTTCTTC. Amino acids: CASSILLYNEQFF.